Sequencing of this T cell receptor (beta chain) was carried out in a study of CD8 T cells in Susac syndrome. The authors reverse transcribed roughly 0.5 to 1 ug RNA with random hexamers. One entry per CDR3 protein results from TCRdb running MiXCR on the immunoSEQ multiplex PCR reads. Of 70,000 to 75,000 distinct CDR3 sequences in the sample, roughly 93% were seen once. This receptor was taken from a human donor with Susac syndrome. The specimen sequenced was CD4+ T cells from PBMCs.

The CDR3 region is CASSFSGITLAKNIQYF. CDR3 nucleotides: TGTGCCAGTAGTTTTTCAGGCATAACCCTAGCCAAAAACATTCAGTACTTC. This chain joins TRBV19 and TRBJ2-4; D is undetermined. Deletions cut 5 bases from V and 0 bases from J, with 17 bases between. The CDR3 totals 17 residues. Germline V lookup: CDR1 LNHDA, CDR2 SQIVND (reference sequence).